The present T cell receptor (beta chain) was sequenced within a study of T cells in Graves' hyperthyroidism and ophthalmopathy. The CDR3 is 13 residues long. The V and J ends lost 3 bases and 2 bases respectively, with 8 bases between them. Germline lookup yields CDR1 DFQATT and CDR2 SNEGSKA (reference sequence). Template material for amplifying TCR beta CDR3 regions consisted of RNA transcripts. Researchers ran a first-round RT-PCR on the TCR CDR3 using the HTBI primer set. In TCRdb, the multiplex PCR reads were re-called with MiXCR into one record per CDR3 protein. The sample has hundreds of thousands of distinct CDR3 sequences; roughly 37% are singletons. This clonotype has ten or more counts.

The rearrangement joins TRBV20-1 to TRBJ1-5; D unresolved. This clonotype was sampled from a man in his late teens or twenties with Graves' hyperthyroidism. The sequenced material came from blood. The CDR3 protein is CSASTGGNQPQHF. The CDR3 bases are TGCAGTGCTAGCACGGGCGGCAATCAGCCCCAGCATTTT.